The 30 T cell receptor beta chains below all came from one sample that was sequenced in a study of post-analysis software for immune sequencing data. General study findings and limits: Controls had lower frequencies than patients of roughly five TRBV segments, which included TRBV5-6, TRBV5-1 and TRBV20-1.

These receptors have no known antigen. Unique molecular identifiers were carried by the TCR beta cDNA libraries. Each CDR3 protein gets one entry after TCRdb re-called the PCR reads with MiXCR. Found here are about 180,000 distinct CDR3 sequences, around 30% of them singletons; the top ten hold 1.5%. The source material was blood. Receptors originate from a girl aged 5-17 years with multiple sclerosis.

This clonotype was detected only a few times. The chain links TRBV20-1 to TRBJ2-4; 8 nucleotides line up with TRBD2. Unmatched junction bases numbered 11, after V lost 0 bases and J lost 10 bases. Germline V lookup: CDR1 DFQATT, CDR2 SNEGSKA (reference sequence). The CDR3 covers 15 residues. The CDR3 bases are TGCAGTGCTAGAGATATTTCACTAGCGGTTAATATTCAGTACTTC. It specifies CSARDISLAVNIQYF.

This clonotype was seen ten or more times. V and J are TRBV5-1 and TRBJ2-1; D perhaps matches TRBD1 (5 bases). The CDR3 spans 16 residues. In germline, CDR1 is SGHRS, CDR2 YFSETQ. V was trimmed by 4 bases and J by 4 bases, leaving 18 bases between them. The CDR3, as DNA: TGCGCCAGCAGCGGGCACCAGGGTAATCTGTACAATGAGCAGTTCTTC. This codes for CASSGHQGNLYNEQFF. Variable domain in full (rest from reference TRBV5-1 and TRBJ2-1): KAGVTQTPRYLIKTRGQQVTLSCSPISGHRSVSWYQQTPGQGLQFLFEYFSETQRNKGNFPGRFSGRQFSNSRSEMNVSTLELGDSALYLCASSGHQGNLYNEQFFGPGTRLTVL.

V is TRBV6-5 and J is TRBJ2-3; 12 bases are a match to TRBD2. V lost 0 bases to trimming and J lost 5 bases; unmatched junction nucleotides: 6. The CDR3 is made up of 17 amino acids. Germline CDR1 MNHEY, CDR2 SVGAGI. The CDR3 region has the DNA TGTGCCAGCAGTTACTCCCCTAGCGGGGGGGACTTAGATACGCAGTATTTT. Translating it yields CASSYSPSGGDLDTQYF.

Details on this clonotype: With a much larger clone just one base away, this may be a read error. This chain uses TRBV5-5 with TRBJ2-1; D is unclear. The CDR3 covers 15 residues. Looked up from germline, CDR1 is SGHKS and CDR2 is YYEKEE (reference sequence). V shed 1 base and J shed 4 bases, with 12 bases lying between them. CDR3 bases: TGTGCCAGCAGCTTGATGGCGGACCATTACAATGAGCAGTTCTTC. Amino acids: CASSLMADHYNEQFF.

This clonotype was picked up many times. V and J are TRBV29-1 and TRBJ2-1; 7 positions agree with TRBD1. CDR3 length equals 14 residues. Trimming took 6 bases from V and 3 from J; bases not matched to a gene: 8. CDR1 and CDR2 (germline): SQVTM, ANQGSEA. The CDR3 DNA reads TGCAGCGTCGGCCCTGACAGGGACTACAATGAGCAGTTCTTC. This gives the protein CSVGPDRDYNEQFF.

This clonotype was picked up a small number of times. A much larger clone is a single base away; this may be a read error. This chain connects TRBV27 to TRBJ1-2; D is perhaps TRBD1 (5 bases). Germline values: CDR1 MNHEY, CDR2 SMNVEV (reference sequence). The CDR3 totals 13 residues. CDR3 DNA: TGTGCCAGCAGTTTAGAGGGGAACTATGGCCACACCTTC. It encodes CASSLEGNYGHTF.

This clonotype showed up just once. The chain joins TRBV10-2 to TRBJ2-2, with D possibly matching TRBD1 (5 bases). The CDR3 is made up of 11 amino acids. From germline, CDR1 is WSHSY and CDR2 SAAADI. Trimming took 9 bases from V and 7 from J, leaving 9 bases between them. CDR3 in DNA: TGCGCCAGTCTAGGGGTCGGGGAGCTGTTTTTT. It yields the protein CASLGVGELFF.

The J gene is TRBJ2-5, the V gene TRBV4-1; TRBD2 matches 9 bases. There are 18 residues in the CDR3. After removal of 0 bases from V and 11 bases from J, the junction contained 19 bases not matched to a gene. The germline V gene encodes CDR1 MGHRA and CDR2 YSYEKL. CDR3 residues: CASSQETEREEWTDEQYF. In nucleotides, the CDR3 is TGCGCCAGCAGCCAAGAGACCGAGCGGGAGGAGTGGACGGATGAGCAGTACTTC.

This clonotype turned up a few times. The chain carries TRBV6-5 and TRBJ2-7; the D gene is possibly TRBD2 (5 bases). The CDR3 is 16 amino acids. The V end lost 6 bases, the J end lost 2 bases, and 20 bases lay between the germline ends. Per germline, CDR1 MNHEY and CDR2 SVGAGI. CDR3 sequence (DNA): TGTGCCAGCAGAGACCCAGGAGCGGCCCGACCCTACGAGCAGTACTTC. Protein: CASRDPGAARPYEQYF.

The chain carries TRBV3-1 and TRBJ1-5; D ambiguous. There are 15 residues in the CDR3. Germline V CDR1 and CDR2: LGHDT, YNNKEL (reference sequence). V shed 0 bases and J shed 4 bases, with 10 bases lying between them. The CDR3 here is CASSQEAGGNQPQHF. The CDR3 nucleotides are TGTGCCAGCAGCCAAGAGGCGGGAGGGAATCAGCCCCAGCATTTT.

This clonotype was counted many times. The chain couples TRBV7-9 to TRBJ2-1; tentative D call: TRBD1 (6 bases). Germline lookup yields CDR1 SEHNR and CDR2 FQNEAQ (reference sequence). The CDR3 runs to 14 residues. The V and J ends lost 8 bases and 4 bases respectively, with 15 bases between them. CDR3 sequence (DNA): TGTGCCAGCGCCCGACAGGAGCTGTACAATGAGCAGTTCTTC. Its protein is CASARQELYNEQFF.

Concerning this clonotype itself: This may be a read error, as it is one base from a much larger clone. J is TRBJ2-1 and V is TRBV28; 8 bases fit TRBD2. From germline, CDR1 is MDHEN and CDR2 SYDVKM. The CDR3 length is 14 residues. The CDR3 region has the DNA TGTGTCAGCAGTGGGGGAGCGGGAGCAAATGAGCAGTTCTTC. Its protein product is CVSSGGAGANEQFF.

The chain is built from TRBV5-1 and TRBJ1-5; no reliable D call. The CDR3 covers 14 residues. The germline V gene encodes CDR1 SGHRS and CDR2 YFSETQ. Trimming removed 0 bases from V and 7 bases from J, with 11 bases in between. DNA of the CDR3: TGCGCCAGCAGCTTGGTACCCGGGGAACAGCCCCAGCATTTT. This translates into CASSLVPGEQPQHF.

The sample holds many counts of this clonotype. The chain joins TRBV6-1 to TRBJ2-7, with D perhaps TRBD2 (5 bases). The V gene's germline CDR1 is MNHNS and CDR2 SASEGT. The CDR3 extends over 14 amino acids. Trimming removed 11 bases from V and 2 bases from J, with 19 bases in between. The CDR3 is CAGGPGIFPYEQYF. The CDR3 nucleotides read TGTGCCGGCGGACCCGGGATTTTTCCCTACGAGCAGTACTTC.

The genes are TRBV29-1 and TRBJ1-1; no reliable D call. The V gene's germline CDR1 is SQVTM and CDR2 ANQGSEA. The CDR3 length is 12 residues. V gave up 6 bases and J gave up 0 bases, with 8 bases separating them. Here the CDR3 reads CSVGRLNTEAFF. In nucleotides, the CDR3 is TGCAGCGTCGGACGGCTGAACACTGAAGCTTTCTTT. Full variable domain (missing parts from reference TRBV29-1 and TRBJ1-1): SAVISQKPSRDICQRGTSLTIQCQVDSQVTMMFWYRQQPGQSLTLIATANQGSEATYESGFVIDKFPISRPNLTFSTLTVSNMSPEDSSIYLCSVGRLNTEAFFGQGTRLTVV.

CDR3 region: CSASPGLANQETQYF. Written as DNA, the CDR3 is TGCAGTGCTAGCCCGGGACTAGCGAACCAAGAGACCCAGTACTTC. V gene TRBV20-1 combines with J gene TRBJ2-5; 10 bases are shared with TRBD2. The CDR3 has 15 amino acids. Germline loops: CDR1 DFQATT, CDR2 SNEGSKA (reference sequence). V gave up 3 bases and J gave up 0 bases; unmatched junction bases: 4.

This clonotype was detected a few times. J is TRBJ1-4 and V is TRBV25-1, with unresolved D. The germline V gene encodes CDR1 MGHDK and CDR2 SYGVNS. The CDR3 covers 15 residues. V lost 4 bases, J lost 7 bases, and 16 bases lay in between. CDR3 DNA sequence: TGTGCCAGCAGTGGCAGGACCGCGGGAACTGAAAAACTGTTTTTT. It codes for CASSGRTAGTEKLFF.

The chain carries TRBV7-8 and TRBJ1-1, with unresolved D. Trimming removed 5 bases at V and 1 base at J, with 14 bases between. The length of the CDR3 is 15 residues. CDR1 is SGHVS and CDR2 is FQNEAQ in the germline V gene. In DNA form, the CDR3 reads TGTGCCAGCAGCCTAGAGTTTTGGGGGAACACTGAAGCTTTCTTT. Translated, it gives CASSLEFWGNTEAFF.

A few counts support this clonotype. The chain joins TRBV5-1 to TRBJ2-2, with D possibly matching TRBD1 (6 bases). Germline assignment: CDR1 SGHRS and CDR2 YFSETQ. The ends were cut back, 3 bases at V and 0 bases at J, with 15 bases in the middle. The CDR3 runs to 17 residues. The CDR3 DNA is TGCGCCAGCAGCTGGGGGACGAAGGGGGCGAACACCGGGGAGCTGTTTTTT. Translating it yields CASSWGTKGANTGELFF.

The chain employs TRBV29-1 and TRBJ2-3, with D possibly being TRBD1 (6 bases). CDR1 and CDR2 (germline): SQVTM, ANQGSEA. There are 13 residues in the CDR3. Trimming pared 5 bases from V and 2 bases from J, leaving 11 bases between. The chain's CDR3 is CSVTDRFTDTQYF. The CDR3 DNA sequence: TGCAGCGTTACAGACAGGTTCACAGATACGCAGTATTTT.

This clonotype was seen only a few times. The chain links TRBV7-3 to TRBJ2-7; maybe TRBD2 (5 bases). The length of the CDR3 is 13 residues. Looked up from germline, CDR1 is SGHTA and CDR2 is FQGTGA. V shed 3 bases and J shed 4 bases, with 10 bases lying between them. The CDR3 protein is CASSFGVRYEQYF. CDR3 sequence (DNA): TGTGCCAGCAGCTTCGGGGTGAGGTACGAGCAGTACTTC. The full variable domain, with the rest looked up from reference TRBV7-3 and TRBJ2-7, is GAGVSQTPSNKVTEKGKYVELRCDPISGHTALYWYRQSLGQGPEFLIYFQGTGAADDSGLPNDRFFAVRPEGSVSTLKIQRTERGDSAVYLCASSFGVRYEQYFGPGTRLTVT.

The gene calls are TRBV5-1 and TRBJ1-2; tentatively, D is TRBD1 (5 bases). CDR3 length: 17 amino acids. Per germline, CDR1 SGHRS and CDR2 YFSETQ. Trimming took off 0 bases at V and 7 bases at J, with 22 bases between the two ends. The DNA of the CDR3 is TGCGCCAGCAGCTTGGATGGGGACCTGTTTTGGTCTCGTGGCTACACCTTC. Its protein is CASSLDGDLFWSRGYTF.

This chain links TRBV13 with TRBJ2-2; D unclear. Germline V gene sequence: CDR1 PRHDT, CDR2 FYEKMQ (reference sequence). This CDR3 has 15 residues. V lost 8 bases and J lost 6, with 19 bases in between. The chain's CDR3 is CASQEWSRTPGELFF. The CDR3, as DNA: TGTGCCAGCCAAGAGTGGTCAAGGACGCCCGGGGAGCTGTTTTTT.

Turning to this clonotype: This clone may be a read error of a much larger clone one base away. Written as DNA, the CDR3 is TGTGTCAGCAGTCCCCGGCTCTCGGGATATACGCAGTATTTT. It translates to CVSSPRLSGYTQYF. The rearrangement joins TRBV27 to TRBJ2-3; D is perhaps TRBD2 (5 bases). The CDR3 spans 14 residues. CDR1 and CDR2 from the germline V gene are MNHEY and SMNVEV (reference sequence).

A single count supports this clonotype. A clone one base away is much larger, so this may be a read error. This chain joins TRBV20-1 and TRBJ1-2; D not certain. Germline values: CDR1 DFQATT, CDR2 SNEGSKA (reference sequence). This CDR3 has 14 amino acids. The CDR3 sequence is CSARTLSPNYDYTF. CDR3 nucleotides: TGCAGTGCGAGGACCTTATCCCCTAACTATGACTACACCTTC.

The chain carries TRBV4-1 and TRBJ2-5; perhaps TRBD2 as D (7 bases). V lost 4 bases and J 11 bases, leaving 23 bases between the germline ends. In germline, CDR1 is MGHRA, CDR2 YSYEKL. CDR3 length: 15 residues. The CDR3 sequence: CASSRTEGGLDEQYF. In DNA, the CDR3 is TGCGCCAGCAGCCGGACTGAGGGGGGGCTTGATGAGCAGTACTTC.

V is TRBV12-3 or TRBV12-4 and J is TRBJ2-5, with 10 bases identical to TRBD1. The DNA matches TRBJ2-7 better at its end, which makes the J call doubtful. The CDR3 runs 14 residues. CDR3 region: CASSYRTGGYEQYF. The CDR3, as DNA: TGTGCCAGCAGTTATCGGACAGGGGGATACGAGCAGTACTTC.

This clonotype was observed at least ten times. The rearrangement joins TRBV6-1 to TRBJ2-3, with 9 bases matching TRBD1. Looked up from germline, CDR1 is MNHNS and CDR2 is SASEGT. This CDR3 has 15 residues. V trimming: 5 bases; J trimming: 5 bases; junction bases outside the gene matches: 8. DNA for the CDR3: TGTGCCAGCAGTCGCGGACAGGGGAAAGGAGATACGCAGTATTTT. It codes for CASSRGQGKGDTQYF.

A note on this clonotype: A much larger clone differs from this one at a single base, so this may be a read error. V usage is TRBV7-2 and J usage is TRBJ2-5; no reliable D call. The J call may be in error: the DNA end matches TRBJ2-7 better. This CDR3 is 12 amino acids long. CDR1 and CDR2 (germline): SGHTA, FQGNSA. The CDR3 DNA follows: TGTGCCAGCAGCTTAGAAAGTGGCGAGCAGTACTTC. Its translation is CASSLESGEQYF.

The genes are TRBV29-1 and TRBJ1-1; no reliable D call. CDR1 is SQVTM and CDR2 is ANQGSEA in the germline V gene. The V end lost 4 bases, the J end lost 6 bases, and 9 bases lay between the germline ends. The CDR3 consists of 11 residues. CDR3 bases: TGCAGCGTTGTACAGATCTCTGAAGCTTTCTTT. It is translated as CSVVQISEAFF.